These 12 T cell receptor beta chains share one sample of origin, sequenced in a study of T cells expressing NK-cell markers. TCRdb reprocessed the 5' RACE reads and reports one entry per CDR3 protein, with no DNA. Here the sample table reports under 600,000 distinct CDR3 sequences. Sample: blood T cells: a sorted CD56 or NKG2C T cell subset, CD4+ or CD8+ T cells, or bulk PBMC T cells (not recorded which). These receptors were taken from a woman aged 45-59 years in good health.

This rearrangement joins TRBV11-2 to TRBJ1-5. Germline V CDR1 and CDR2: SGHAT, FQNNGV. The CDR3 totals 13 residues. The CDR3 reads CASSFKLNQPQHF.

CDR3 sequence: CATSRDTDLARGYTF. The J gene is TRBJ1-2, the V gene TRBV15. This CDR3 spans 15 amino acids. CDR1 LNHNV and CDR2 YYDKDF come from the germline V gene (reference sequence).

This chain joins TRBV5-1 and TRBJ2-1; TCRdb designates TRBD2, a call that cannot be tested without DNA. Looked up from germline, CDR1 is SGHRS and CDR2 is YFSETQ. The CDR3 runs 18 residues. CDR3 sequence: CASSRGLAGGKTINEQFF. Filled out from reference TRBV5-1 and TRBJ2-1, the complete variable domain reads KAGVTQTPRYLIKTRGQQVTLSCSPISGHRSVSWYQQTPGQGLQFLFEYFSETQRNKGNFPGRFSGRQFSNSRSEMNVSTLELGDSALYLCASSRGLAGGKTINEQFFGPGTRLTVL.

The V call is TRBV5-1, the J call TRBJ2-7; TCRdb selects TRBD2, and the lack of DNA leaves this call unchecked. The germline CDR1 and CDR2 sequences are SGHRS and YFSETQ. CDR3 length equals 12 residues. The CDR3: CASSLLNSPQVF. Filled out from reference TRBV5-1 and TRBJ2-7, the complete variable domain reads KAGVTQTPRYLIKTRGQQVTLSCSPISGHRSVSWYQQTPGQGLQFLFEYFSETQRNKGNFPGRFSGRQFSNSRSEMNVSTLELGDSALYLCASSLLNSPQVFGPGTRLTVT.

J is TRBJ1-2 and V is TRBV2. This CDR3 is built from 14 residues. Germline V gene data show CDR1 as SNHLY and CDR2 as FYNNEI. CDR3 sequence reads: CASSVSTVPYGYTF.

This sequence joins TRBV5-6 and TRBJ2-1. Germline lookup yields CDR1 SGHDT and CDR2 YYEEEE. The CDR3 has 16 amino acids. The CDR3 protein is CASSYRAGGLHNEQFF.

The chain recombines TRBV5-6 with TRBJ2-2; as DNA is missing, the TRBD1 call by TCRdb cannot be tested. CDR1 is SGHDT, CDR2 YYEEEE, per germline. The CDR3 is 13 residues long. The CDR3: CASRSGAGGELFF.

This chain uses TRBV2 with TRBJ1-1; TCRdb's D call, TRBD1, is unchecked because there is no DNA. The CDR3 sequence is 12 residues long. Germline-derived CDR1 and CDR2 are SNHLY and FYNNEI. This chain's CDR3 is CASTEEGGEAFF.

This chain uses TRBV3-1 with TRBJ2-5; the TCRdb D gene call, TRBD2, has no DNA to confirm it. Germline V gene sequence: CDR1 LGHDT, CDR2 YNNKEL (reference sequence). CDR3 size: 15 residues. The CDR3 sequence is CASSQVVGRKETQYF.

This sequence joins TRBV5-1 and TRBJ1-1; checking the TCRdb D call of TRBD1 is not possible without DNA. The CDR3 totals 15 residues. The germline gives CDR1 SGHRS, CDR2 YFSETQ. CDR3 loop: CASSQATTGPTEAFF. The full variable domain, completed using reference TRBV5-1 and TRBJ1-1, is KAGVTQTPRYLIKTRGQQVTLSCSPISGHRSVSWYQQTPGQGLQFLFEYFSETQRNKGNFPGRFSGRQFSNSRSEMNVSTLELGDSALYLCASSQATTGPTEAFFGQGTRLTVV.

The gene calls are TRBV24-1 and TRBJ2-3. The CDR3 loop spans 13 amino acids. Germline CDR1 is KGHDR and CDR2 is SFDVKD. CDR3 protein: CATGRSLTDTQYF.

The CDR3 is CAYERLRTDTQYF. The V call is TRBV30, the J call TRBJ2-3. Germline CDR1 GTSNPN, CDR2 SVGIG (reference sequence). The CDR3 spans 13 residues.